Each of the 12 T cell receptor beta chains below was sequenced from the same sample in a study of identical twins. TCRdb called the 5' RACE reads again in MiXCR, with one record for every CDR3 protein. The sample has under 300,000 distinct CDR3 sequences, 10% to 15% seen once. This same sample was also part of a study on yellow fever vaccine responses in identical twins.

Sequenced sample: memory (CD45RO+) T cells sorted from blood. Receptors were obtained from a woman aged 18-35 years in good health.

This chain joins TRBV24-1 and TRBJ1-5; TRBD1 is a possible D gene (5 bases). The germline CDR1 and CDR2 sequences are KGHDR and SFDVKD. With 12 bases removed from V and 6 bases from J, the gap between germline ends came to 17 bases. The CDR3 has 13 amino acids. CDR3 nucleotides: TGTGCCGCATCCTCCGCGGGGGGTCAGCCCCAGCATTTT. It translates to CAASSAGGQPQHF.

The V gene is TRBV4-1, the J gene TRBJ2-4; D possibly corresponds to TRBD2 (7 bases). CDR3 length: 18 amino acids. Per the germline V gene, CDR1 is MGHRA and CDR2 is YSYEKL. V lost 2 bases and J lost 7, with 24 bases in between. The CDR3 here is CASSQTAAGARVRNIQYF. The CDR3 region has the DNA TGCGCCAGCAGCCAAACAGCGGCGGGGGCCCGAGTTCGGAACATTCAGTACTTC.

This rearrangement joins TRBV4-1 to TRBJ2-5; 8 nucleotides line up with TRBD2. Trimming at V came to 4 bases and at J to 2 bases, leaving 9 bases not matched to a gene. In germline, CDR1 is MGHRA, CDR2 YSYEKL. The CDR3 spans 16 residues. The CDR3 DNA is TGCGCCAGCAGCCCCGGTCCAGCGGGAGTGCAAGAGACCCAGTACTTC. Amino acids: CASSPGPAGVQETQYF.

This clonotype was detected only a few times. V is TRBV28 and J is TRBJ2-1; D is tentatively TRBD1 or TRBD2 (6 bases each). The V end was cut by 2 bases, the J end by 7 bases, with 27 bases between. The germline gives CDR1 MDHEN, CDR2 SYDVKM. The CDR3 is made up of 19 amino acids. The CDR3 spells CASSLSLARQVGKTNEQFF. The CDR3 DNA reads TGTGCCAGCAGTTTAAGTCTAGCGCGACAGGTCGGCAAGACGAATGAGCAGTTCTTC.

A single count supports this clonotype. The chain uses TRBV6-1 and TRBJ2-7; 12 bases map to TRBD2. CDR3 length equals 15 residues. V dropped 8 bases and J dropped 6; count of bases not matched to a gene: 11. Germline V CDR1 and CDR2: MNHNS, SASEGT. The CDR3 spells CASGKLAGGNAEQYF. CDR3 DNA sequence: TGTGCCAGCGGGAAGCTAGCGGGGGGGAATGCCGAGCAGTACTTC.

The chain has TRBV28 and TRBJ2-7; D perhaps matches TRBD1 (7 bases). Per the germline V gene, CDR1 is MDHEN and CDR2 is SYDVKM. Trimming stripped 7 bases from V and 2 bases from J, with 18 bases between. The CDR3 loop spans 15 amino acids. CDR3 region: CASIRGGGGAYEQYF. CDR3 DNA: TGTGCCAGCATCCGGGGAGGAGGGGGCGCCTACGAGCAGTACTTC.

This clonotype was seen a handful of times. The chain employs TRBV20-1 and TRBJ2-2; D call uncertain. Trimming cost V 5 bases and J 2 bases, with 15 bases left between them. This CDR3 has 15 amino acids. CDR1 DFQATT and CDR2 SNEGSKA come from the germline V gene (reference sequence). The CDR3 spells CSAPIHNFNTGELFF. The DNA for the CDR3 is TGCAGTGCTCCCATCCACAATTTCAACACCGGGGAGCTGTTTTTT.

A few counts support this clonotype. J is TRBJ2-1 and V is TRBV29-1; weak D call: TRBD1 (6 bases). This CDR3 contains 13 residues. In germline, CDR1 is SQVTM, CDR2 ANQGSEA. V was cut by 8 bases and J by 0 bases, with 11 bases left in between. For the CDR3, the DNA is TGCAGCTCAACAGGGAGCTCCTACAATGAGCAGTTCTTC. It yields the protein CSSTGSSYNEQFF.

This clonotype appeared many times. The rearrangement joins TRBV6-1 to TRBJ2-7; TRBD2 is a possible D gene (5 bases). Germline CDR1 is MNHNS and CDR2 is SASEGT. The CDR3 is 16 amino acids. Trimming removed 7 bases at V and 4 bases at J, with 23 bases between. The CDR3 here is CASTPGPTSSGYEQYF. DNA of the CDR3: TGTGCCAGCACCCCCGGTCCGACATCCTCGGGGTACGAGCAGTACTTC.

This clonotype was counted many times. The chain links TRBV7-8 to TRBJ1-4; 8 bases are a match to TRBD1. Germline CDR1 and CDR2: SGHVS and FQNEAQ. This CDR3 comprises 15 residues. V dropped 5 bases and J dropped 2; count of bases not matched to a gene: 4. CDR3 amino acids: CASSPGDRTNEKLFF. CDR3 DNA: TGTGCCAGCAGCCCAGGGGACAGGACTAATGAAAAACTGTTTTTT.

The chain is built from TRBV7-6 and TRBJ2-7, with D unresolved. CDR1 is SGHVS and CDR2 is FNYEAQ in the germline V gene. V was pared by 3 bases and J by 6 bases, with 9 bases between. The CDR3 covers 12 residues. CDR3 sequence (DNA): TGTGCCAGCAGCTTTACCCCCGGCGAGCAGTACTTC. It encodes CASSFTPGEQYF.

Worth noting for this clonotype: Since a much larger clone is just one base distant, this may be a read error. The gene calls are TRBV3-1 and TRBJ2-1; D gene ambiguous. Germline V CDR1 and CDR2: LGHDT, YNNKEL (reference sequence). The CDR3 covers 15 residues. CDR3: CASSKDARASDEQFF. CDR3 sequence (DNA): TGTGCCAGCAGCAAAGACGCCCGTGCTAGTGATGAGCAGTTCTTC.